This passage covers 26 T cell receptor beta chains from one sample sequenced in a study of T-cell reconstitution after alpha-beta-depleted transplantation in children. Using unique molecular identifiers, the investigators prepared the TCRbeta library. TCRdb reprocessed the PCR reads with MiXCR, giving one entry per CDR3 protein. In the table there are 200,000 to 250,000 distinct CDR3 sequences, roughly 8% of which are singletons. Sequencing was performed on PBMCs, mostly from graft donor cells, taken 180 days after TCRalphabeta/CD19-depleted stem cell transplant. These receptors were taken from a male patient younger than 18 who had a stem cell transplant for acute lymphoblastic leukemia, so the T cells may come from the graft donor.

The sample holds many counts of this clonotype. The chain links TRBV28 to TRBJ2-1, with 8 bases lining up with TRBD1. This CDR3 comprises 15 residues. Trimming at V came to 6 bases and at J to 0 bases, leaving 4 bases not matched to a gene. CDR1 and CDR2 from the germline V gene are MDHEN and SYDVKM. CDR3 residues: CASRNTGGSYNEQFF. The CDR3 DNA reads TGTGCCAGCAGGAACACAGGGGGCTCCTACAATGAGCAGTTCTTC. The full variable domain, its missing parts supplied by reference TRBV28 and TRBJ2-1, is DVKVTQSSRYLVKRTGEKVFLECVQDMDHENMFWYRQDPGLGLRLIYFSYDVKMKEKGDIPEGYSVSREKKERFSLILESASTNQTSMYLCASRNTGGSYNEQFFGPGTRLTVL.

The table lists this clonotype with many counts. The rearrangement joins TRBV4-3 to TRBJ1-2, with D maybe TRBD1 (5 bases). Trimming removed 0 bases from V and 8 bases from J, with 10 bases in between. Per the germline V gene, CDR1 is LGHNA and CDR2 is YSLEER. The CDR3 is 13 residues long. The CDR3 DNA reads TGCGCCAGCAGCCAAGAAACGGGGCGCGGCTACACCTTC. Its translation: CASSQETGRGYTF.

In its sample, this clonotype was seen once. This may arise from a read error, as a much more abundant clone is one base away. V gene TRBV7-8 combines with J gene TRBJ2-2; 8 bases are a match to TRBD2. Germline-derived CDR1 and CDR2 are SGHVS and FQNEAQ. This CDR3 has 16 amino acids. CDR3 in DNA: TGTGCCAGTTACCTCGGACTAGCCTACAATACCGGGCAGCTGTTTTTT. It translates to CASYLGLAYNTGQLFF.

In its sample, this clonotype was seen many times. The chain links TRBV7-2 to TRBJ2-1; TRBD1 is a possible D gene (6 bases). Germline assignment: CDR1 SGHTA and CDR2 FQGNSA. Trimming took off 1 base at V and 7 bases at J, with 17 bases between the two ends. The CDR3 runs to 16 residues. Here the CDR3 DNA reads TGTGCCAGCAGCTTAGTTGGGGGCACGCAGAGGAATGAGCAGTTCTTC. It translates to CASSLVGGTQRNEQFF.

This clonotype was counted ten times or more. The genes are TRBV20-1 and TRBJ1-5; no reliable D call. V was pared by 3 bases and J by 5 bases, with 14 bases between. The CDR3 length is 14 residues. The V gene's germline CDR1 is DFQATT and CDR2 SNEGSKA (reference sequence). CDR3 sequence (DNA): TGCAGTGCTAGTTTTCCGGGGTGGGATCAGCCCCAGCATTTT. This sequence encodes CSASFPGWDQPQHF.

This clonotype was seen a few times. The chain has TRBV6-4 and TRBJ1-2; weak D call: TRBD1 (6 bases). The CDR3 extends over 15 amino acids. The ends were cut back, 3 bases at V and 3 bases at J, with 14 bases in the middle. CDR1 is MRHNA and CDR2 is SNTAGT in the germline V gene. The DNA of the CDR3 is TGTGCCAGCAGTGATCCGCGCAGGGGTCACTATGGCTACACCTTC. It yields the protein CASSDPRRGHYGYTF.

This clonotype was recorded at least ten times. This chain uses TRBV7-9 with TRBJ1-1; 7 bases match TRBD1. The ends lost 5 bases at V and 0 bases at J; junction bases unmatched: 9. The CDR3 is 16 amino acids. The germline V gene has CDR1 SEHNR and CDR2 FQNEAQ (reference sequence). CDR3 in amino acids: CASSHPTGFMNTEAFF. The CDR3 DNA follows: TGTGCCAGCAGCCACCCGACAGGGTTTATGAACACTGAAGCTTTCTTT. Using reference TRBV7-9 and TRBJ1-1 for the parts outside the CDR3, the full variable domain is DTGVSQNPRHKITKRGQNVTFRCDPISEHNRLYWYRQTLGQGPEFLTYFQNEAQLEKSRLLSDRFSAERPKGSFSTLEIQRTEQGDSAMYLCASSHPTGFMNTEAFFGQGTRLTVV.

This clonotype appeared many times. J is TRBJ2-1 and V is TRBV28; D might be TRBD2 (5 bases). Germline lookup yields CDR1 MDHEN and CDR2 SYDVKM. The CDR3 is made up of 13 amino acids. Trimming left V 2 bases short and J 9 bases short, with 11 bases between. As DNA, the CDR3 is TGTGCCAGCAGTTTAATCGGACTCAGTGAGCAGTTCTTC. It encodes CASSLIGLSEQFF.

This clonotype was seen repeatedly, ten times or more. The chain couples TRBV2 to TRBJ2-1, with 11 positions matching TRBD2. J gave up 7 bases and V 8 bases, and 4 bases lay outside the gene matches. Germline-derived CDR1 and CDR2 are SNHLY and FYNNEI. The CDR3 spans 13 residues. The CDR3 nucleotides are TGTGCCAGCTGTAGCGGGAGGGGGAATGAGCAGTTCTTC. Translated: CASCSGRGNEQFF.

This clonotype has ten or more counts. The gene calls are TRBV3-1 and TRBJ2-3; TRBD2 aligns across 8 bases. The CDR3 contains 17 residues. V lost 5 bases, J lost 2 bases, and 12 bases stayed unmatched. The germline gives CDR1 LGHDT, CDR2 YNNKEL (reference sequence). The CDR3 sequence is CASSNYGLSGATDTQYF. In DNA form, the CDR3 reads TGTGCCAGCAGCAATTACGGTCTTAGCGGGGCCACAGATACGCAGTATTTT.

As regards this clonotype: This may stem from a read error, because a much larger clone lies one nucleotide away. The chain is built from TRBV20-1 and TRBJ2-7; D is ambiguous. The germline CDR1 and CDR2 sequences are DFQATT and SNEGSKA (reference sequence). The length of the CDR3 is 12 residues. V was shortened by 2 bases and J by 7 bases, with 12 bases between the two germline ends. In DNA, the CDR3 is TGCAGTGCTAGACTTACCTGGAAGGAGCAGTACTTC. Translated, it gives CSARLTWKEQYF.

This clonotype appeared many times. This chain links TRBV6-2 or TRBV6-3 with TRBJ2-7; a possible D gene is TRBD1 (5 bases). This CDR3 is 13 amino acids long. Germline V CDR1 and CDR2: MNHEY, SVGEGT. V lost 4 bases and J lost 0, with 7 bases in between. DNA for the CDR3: TGTGCCAGCAGTTCGGACAACTCCTACGAGCAGTACTTC. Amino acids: CASSSDNSYEQYF.

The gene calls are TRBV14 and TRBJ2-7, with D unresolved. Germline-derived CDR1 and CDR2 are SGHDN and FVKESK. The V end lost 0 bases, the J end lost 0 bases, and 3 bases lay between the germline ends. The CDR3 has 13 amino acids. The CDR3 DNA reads TGTGCCAGCAGCCAAGAGACCTCCTACGAGCAGTACTTC. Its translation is CASSQETSYEQYF. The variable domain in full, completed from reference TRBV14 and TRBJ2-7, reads EAGVTQFPSHSVIEKGQTVTLRCDPISGHDNLYWYRRVMGKEIKFLLHFVKESKQDESGMPNNRFLAERTGGTYSTLKVQPAELEDSGVYFCASSQETSYEQYFGPGTRLTVT.

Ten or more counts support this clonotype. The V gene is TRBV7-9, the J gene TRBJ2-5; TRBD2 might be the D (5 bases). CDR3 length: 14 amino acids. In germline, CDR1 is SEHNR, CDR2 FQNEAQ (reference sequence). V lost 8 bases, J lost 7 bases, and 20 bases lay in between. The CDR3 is CASFLVGEKGTQYF. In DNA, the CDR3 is TGTGCCAGCTTTTTAGTCGGGGAAAAAGGGACCCAGTACTTC.

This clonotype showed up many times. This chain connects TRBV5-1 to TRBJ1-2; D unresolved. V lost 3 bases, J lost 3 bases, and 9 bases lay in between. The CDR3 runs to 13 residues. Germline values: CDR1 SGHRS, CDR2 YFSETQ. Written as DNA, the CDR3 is TGCGCCAGCAGCTCGGACGGATACTATGGCTACACCTTC. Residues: CASSSDGYYGYTF.

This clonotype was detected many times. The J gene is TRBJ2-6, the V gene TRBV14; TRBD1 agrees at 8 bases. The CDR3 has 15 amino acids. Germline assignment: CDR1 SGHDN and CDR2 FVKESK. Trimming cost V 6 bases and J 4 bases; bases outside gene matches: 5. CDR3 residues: CASSRQGQGANVLTF. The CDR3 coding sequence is TGTGCCAGCAGTCGACAGGGGCAAGGGGCCAACGTCCTGACTTTC.

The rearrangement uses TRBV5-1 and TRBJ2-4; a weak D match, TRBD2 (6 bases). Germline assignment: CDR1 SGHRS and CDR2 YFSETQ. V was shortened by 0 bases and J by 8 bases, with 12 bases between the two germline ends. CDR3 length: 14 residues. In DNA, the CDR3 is TGCGCCAGCAGCTTGGCCAACGGGGGAGACATTCAGTACTTC. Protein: CASSLANGGDIQYF.

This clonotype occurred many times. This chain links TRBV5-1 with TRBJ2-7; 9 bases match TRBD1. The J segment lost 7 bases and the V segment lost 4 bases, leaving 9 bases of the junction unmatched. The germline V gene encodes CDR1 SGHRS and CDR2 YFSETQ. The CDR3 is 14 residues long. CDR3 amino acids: CASSHGQGMREQYF. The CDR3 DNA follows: TGCGCCAGCAGCCATGGACAGGGGATGAGGGAGCAGTACTTC.

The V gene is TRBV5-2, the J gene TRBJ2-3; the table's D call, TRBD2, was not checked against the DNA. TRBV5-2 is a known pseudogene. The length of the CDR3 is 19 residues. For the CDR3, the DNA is TGTGCCATGGGCCCCGGGACTCGCGGGGCAGGATTAATCACAGATACGCAGTATTTT. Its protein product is CAMGPGTRGAGLITDTQYF.

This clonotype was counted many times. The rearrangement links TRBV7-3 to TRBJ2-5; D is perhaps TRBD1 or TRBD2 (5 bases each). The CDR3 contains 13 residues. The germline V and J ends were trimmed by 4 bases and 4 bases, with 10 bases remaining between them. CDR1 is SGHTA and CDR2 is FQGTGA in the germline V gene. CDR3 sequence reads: CASSWGPLETQYF. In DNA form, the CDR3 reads TGTGCCAGCAGCTGGGGACCTCTAGAGACCCAGTACTTC. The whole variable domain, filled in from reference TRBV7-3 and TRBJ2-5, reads GAGVSQTPSNKVTEKGKYVELRCDPISGHTALYWYRQSLGQGPEFLIYFQGTGAADDSGLPNDRFFAVRPEGSVSTLKIQRTERGDSAVYLCASSWGPLETQYFGPGTRLLVL.

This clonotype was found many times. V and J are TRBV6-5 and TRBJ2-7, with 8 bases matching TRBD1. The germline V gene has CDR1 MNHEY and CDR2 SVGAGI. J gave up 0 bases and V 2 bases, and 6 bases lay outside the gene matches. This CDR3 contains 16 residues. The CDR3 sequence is CASSYHRDRPSYEQYF. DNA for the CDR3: TGTGCCAGCAGTTACCACCGGGACAGGCCCTCCTACGAGCAGTACTTC.

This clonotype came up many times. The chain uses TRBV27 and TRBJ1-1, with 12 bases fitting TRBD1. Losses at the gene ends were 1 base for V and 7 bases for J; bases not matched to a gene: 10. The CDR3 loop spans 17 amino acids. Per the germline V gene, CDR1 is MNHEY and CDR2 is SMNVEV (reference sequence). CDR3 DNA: TGTGCCAGCAGTTTATACTTGGGGGACAGGGGGCGAATTGAAGCTTTCTTT. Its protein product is CASSLYLGDRGRIEAFF.

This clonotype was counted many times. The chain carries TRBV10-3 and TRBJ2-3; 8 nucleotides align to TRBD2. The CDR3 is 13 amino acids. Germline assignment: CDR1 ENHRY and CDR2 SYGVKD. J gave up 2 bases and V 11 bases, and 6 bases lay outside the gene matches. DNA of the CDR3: TGTGCCGCCTTAGCGGGATTCACAGATACGCAGTATTTT. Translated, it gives CAALAGFTDTQYF.

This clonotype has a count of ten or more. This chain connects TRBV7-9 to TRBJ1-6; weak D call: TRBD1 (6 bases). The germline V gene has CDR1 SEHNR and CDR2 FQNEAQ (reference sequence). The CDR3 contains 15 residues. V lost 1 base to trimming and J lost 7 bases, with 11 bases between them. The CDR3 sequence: CASSLETGPNSPLHF. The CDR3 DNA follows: TGTGCCAGCAGCTTAGAAACAGGGCCAAATTCACCCCTCCACTTT.

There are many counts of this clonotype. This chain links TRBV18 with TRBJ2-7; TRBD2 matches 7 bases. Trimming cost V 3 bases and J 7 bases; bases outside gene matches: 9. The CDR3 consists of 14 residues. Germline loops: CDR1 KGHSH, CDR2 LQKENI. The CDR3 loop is CASSPGGGPREQYF. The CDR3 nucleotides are TGTGCCAGCTCACCGGGCGGGGGACCGCGGGAGCAGTACTTC.

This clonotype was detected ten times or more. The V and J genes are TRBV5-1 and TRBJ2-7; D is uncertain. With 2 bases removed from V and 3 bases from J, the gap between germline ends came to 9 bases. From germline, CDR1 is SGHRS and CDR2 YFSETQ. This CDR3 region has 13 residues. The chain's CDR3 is CASSFSGVYEQYF. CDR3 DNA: TGCGCCAGCAGCTTTAGTGGGGTCTACGAGCAGTACTTC.